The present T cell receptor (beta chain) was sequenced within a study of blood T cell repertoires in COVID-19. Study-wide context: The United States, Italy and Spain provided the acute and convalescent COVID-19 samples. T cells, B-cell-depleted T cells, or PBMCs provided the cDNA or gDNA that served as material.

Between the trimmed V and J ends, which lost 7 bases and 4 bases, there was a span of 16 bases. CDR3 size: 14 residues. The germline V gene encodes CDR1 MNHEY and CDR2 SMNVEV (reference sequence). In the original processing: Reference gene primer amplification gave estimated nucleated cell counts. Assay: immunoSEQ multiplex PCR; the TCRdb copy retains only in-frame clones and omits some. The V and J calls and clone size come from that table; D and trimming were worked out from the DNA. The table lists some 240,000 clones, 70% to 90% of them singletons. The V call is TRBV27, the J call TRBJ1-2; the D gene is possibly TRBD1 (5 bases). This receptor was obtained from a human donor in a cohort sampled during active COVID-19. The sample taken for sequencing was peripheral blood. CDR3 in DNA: TGTGCCAGCACTCCCTCGGGGGGGGGCTATGGCTACACCTTC. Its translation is CASTPSGGGYGYTF.